The source of this T cell receptor beta chain is a study of blood T cell repertoires in COVID-19. Clones were read by immunoSEQ multiplex PCR, and TCRdb kept only the in-frame ones, dropping some. The repertoire includes some 150,000 clones, 65% to 90% of them detected once, and more than 7.5% sits in the top ten. The ends lost 5 bases at V and 3 bases at J; junction bases unmatched: 12. This CDR3 has 16 residues. Germline lookup yields CDR1 SGHTA and CDR2 FQGTGA. The source of this sequence is a woman aged 50 to 65 with acute or convalescent COVID-19. The genes are TRBV7-3 and TRBJ2-7, with 8 bases lining up with TRBD1. The sample comprised peripheral blood. The CDR3 nucleotides read TGTGCCAGCAGCCCACAGGGGGGCAGGGGGCTCTACGAGCAGTACTTC. It is translated as CASSPQGGRGLYEQYF.